These T cell receptor beta chains were read from a single sample in a study of blood T cell repertoires in COVID-19. Sequenced by immunoSEQ multiplex PCR; TCRdb stores in-frame clones only, minus some. Among some 18,000 clones, roughly 88% were seen once, and the ten largest hold 15% to 20%. Sequencing was done on a sample of peripheral blood. The source is a human donor in a cohort sampled during active COVID-19. Each CDR3 is given with its conserved first and last residue. Clone size is shown for a subset of rows, as once, few, many or a class of expanded clone.

abundance: NA
j_gene: TRBJ2-6
v_gene: TRBV7-9
CDR3aa: CASSLSSWANVLTF

abundance: NA
j_gene: TRBJ2-2
v_gene: TRBV19
CDR3aa: CASSIFGGTNTGELFF

abundance: NA
j_gene: TRBJ2-3
v_gene: TRBV29-1
CDR3aa: CSVESGAGARDTQYF

abundance: NA
j_gene: TRBJ2-1
v_gene: TRBV5-1
CDR3aa: CASNGALGGIYNEQFF

abundance: NA
j_gene: TRBJ2-2
v_gene: TRBV9
CDR3aa: CASRRGGGNTGELFF

abundance: NA
j_gene: TRBJ1-1
v_gene: TRBV6-6
CDR3aa: CASSYPKGGLDTEAFF

abundance: NA
j_gene: TRBJ2-3
v_gene: TRBV7-2
CDR3aa: CASSLFPGPSTDTQYF

abundance: NA
j_gene: TRBJ1-3
v_gene: TRBV10-3
CDR3aa: CAISPRQGVGNTIYF

abundance: NA
j_gene: TRBJ2-1
v_gene: TRBV3-1/TRBV3-2
CDR3aa: CASSPGLAGRGNEQFF

abundance: few
j_gene: TRBJ1-2
v_gene: TRBV6-5
CDR3aa: CASSPRGESSYTF

abundance: NA
j_gene: TRBJ2-3
v_gene: TRBV15
CDR3aa: CATSRETGTDTQYF

abundance: once
j_gene: TRBJ2-7
v_gene: TRBV13
CDR3aa: CASSLGQGAPYEQYF

abundance: NA
j_gene: TRBJ2-1
v_gene: TRBV5-1
CDR3aa: CASSLTGVGNEQFF

abundance: NA
j_gene: TRBJ2-5
v_gene: TRBV28
CDR3aa: CASSFGGYQETQYF

abundance: NA
j_gene: TRBJ2-1
v_gene: TRBV19
CDR3aa: CASSATSRQGEQFF

abundance: once
j_gene: TRBJ2-3
v_gene: TRBV7-6
CDR3aa: CASSFGTSGTGDTQYF